These T cell receptor beta chains were read from a single sample in a study of regulatory T cells in long-lasting Graves disease. Each CDR3 protein is one row after TCRdb ran MiXCR on the multiplex PCR reads. Of some 320,000 distinct CDR3 sequences in the sample, 18% were seen once. This sample comprised peripheral blood mononuclear cells (PBMCs), obtained at new diagnosis, from a patient treated with antithyroid drugs. These receptors all stem from a female donor with Graves disease. Each CDR3 is given with its conserved first and last residue. Fields, in order: D gene, clone size, J gene, V gene, CDR3 DNA, CDR3 protein. The D gene is left open where the match is weak. Where a row states a size, it is once, few, many or the class of an expanded clone; other rows omit it.

d_call: NA
clone_size: many
j_call: TRBJ2-7
v_call: TRBV14
cdr3_nt: TGTGCCAGCAGCCAAGGTCCCGGGACCTACGAGCAGTACTTC
cdr3_aa: CASSQGPGTYEQYF

d_call: TRBD2
clone_size: few
j_call: TRBJ2-1
v_call: TRBV7-9
cdr3_nt: TGCGCCAGCAGCCAGTTTGCGAGGGCGGGAGCCCCCAATGAGCAGTTCTTC
cdr3_aa: CASSQFARAGAPNEQFF

d_call: NA
clone_size: many
j_call: TRBJ1-1
v_call: TRBV9
cdr3_nt: TGTGCCAGCAGCCCGAACAGGTGGGCGGACACTGAAGCTTTCTTT
cdr3_aa: CASSPNRWADTEAFF

d_call: NA
clone_size: few
j_call: TRBJ2-1
v_call: TRBV18
cdr3_nt: TGTGCCAGCTCACCACCGGCGGATTACAATGAGCAGTTCTTC
cdr3_aa: CASSPPADYNEQFF

d_call: TRBD2
clone_size: NA
j_call: TRBJ2-3
v_call: TRBV29-1
cdr3_nt: TGCAGCGTTAGCGGGAGGGCCGGCACAGATACGCAGTATTTT
cdr3_aa: CSVSGRAGTDTQYF

d_call: TRBD2
clone_size: many
j_call: TRBJ2-7
v_call: TRBV2
cdr3_nt: TGTGCCAGCAGTGACTCACTAGCGGGAGTCTACGAGCAGTACTTC
cdr3_aa: CASSDSLAGVYEQYF

d_call: NA
clone_size: few
j_call: TRBJ1-5
v_call: TRBV24-1
cdr3_nt: TGTGCCACCCCATATCGGGGCAATCAGCCCCAGCATTTT
cdr3_aa: CATPYRGNQPQHF

d_call: NA
clone_size: many
j_call: TRBJ1-5
v_call: TRBV6-1
cdr3_nt: TGTGCCAGCAGTGACGGACACCTAATCCAGCCCCAGCATTTT
cdr3_aa: CASSDGHLIQPQHF

d_call: NA
clone_size: many
j_call: TRBJ2-3
v_call: TRBV20-1
cdr3_nt: TGCAGTGCTTCTCTGGGCGTCCCTGATACGCAGTATTTT
cdr3_aa: CSASLGVPDTQYF

d_call: NA
clone_size: NA
j_call: TRBJ1-5
v_call: TRBV2
cdr3_nt: TGTGCCAGCAGTGCAACAGTAGTTAGCAATCAGCCCCAGCATTTT
cdr3_aa: CASSATVVSNQPQHF

d_call: NA
clone_size: NA
j_call: TRBJ1-1
v_call: TRBV6-1
cdr3_nt: TGTGCCAGCAGGTTTCGGATGAACACTGAAGCTTTCTTT
cdr3_aa: CASRFRMNTEAFF

d_call: NA
clone_size: few
j_call: TRBJ2-7
v_call: TRBV20-1
cdr3_nt: TGCAGTGCTAGCCGCCAGGACGAGCAGTACTTC
cdr3_aa: CSASRQDEQYF

d_call: TRBD1
clone_size: NA
j_call: TRBJ1-2
v_call: TRBV2
cdr3_nt: TGTGCCAGCAGCGGACAGGGGGCTCAGAGCTATGGCTACACCTTC
cdr3_aa: CASSGQGAQSYGYTF

d_call: NA
clone_size: few
j_call: TRBJ2-4
v_call: TRBV28
cdr3_nt: TGTGCCAGCAGCCGCCCGAGGGGAGGAAGGCTAGCCAAAAACATTCAGTACTTC
cdr3_aa: CASSRPRGGRLAKNIQYF

d_call: TRBD1
clone_size: NA
j_call: TRBJ1-5
v_call: TRBV2
cdr3_nt: TGTGCCAGCAGTCTTCGAGGGACAGGCGGAAGCAATCAGCCCCAGCATTTT
cdr3_aa: CASSLRGTGGSNQPQHF

d_call: TRBD1
clone_size: many
j_call: TRBJ2-1
v_call: TRBV12-3/TRBV12-4
cdr3_nt: TGTGCCAGCAGGGGGTCGGACAGGGGGCTTGAGCAGTTCTTC
cdr3_aa: CASRGSDRGLEQFF

d_call: NA
clone_size: many
j_call: TRBJ2-5
v_call: TRBV12-3/TRBV12-4
cdr3_nt: TGTGCCAGCAACCCACACAACCAGGGGGGAGAGACCCAGTACTTC
cdr3_aa: CASNPHNQGGETQYF

d_call: NA
clone_size: many
j_call: TRBJ1-1
v_call: TRBV19
cdr3_nt: TGTGCCAGTAGTATGCGGAACACTGAAGCTTTCTTT
cdr3_aa: CASSMRNTEAFF

d_call: NA
clone_size: many
j_call: TRBJ2-1
v_call: TRBV11-2
cdr3_nt: TGTGCCAGCAGGTCCTTACAGGGGAGCGGGAAGGATGAGCAGTTCTTC
cdr3_aa: CASRSLQGSGKDEQFF

d_call: TRBD2
clone_size: NA
j_call: TRBJ2-5
v_call: TRBV2
cdr3_nt: TGTGCCAGCAGTTGGACTAGCGGGAGAGTTGGAGAGACCCAGTACTTC
cdr3_aa: CASSWTSGRVGETQYF

d_call: TRBD2
clone_size: many
j_call: TRBJ2-3
v_call: TRBV3-1
cdr3_nt: TGTGCCAGCAGCCAAGGGACTAGCGGGAGACAAGATACGCAGTATTTT
cdr3_aa: CASSQGTSGRQDTQYF

d_call: TRBD2
clone_size: many
j_call: TRBJ2-1
v_call: TRBV19
cdr3_nt: TGTGCCAGTAGCCCGGGACTAGCGGGAGGCCCGAGCTCCTACAATGAGCAGTTCTTC
cdr3_aa: CASSPGLAGGPSSYNEQFF

d_call: TRBD2
clone_size: many
j_call: TRBJ2-7
v_call: TRBV6-2/TRBV6-3
cdr3_nt: TGTGCCAGCAGTAGACTAGCGGGAGCAGGCTACGAGCAGTACTTC
cdr3_aa: CASSRLAGAGYEQYF

d_call: TRBD1
clone_size: many
j_call: TRBJ1-2
v_call: TRBV3-1
cdr3_nt: TGTGCCAGCAGCTTCGGGACAGGGAAAGATGGCTACACCTTC
cdr3_aa: CASSFGTGKDGYTF

d_call: NA
clone_size: many
j_call: TRBJ1-2
v_call: TRBV28
cdr3_nt: TGTGCCAGCAGTTTATTGGCGGGGGACTATGGCTACACCTTC
cdr3_aa: CASSLLAGDYGYTF

d_call: TRBD1
clone_size: many
j_call: TRBJ2-1
v_call: TRBV7-6
cdr3_nt: TGTGCCAGCAGCCACTGGGGACAGGGGTTTCATGAGCAGTTCTTC
cdr3_aa: CASSHWGQGFHEQFF

d_call: NA
clone_size: few
j_call: TRBJ2-3
v_call: TRBV10-3
cdr3_nt: TGTGCCATCAGTGTCGCGCGCCCTAGCACAGATACGCAGTATTTT
cdr3_aa: CAISVARPSTDTQYF

d_call: TRBD2
clone_size: NA
j_call: TRBJ2-5
v_call: TRBV27
cdr3_nt: TGTGCCAGCGCTCCGGGGGGGGAGACCCAGTACTTC
cdr3_aa: CASAPGGETQYF

d_call: NA
clone_size: few
j_call: TRBJ2-5
v_call: TRBV25-1
cdr3_nt: TGTGCCAGCAGTGGTGGTATAGGATTACAAGAGACCCAGTACTTC
cdr3_aa: CASSGGIGLQETQYF

d_call: TRBD2
clone_size: many
j_call: TRBJ2-5
v_call: TRBV25-1
cdr3_nt: TGTGCCAGCAGTAGCGGGAGACTCACAGAGACCCAGTACTTC
cdr3_aa: CASSSGRLTETQYF

d_call: NA
clone_size: many
j_call: TRBJ1-2
v_call: TRBV5-1
cdr3_nt: TGTGCCAGCAGTTTAGGTAGTGGCTACACCTTC
cdr3_aa: CASSLGSGYTF

d_call: NA
clone_size: many
j_call: TRBJ1-1
v_call: TRBV5-1
cdr3_nt: TGCGCCAGCAGCTTGGAGACGAACACTGAAGCTTTCTTT
cdr3_aa: CASSLETNTEAFF

d_call: TRBD1
clone_size: few
j_call: TRBJ2-3
v_call: TRBV29-1
cdr3_nt: TGCAGCGTAGGAACAGGGGTTGATACGCAGTATTTT
cdr3_aa: CSVGTGVDTQYF

d_call: NA
clone_size: many
j_call: TRBJ2-5
v_call: TRBV11-3
cdr3_nt: TGTGCCAGCAGCCAACCAAGGGGACGGGAGACCCAGTACTTC
cdr3_aa: CASSQPRGRETQYF

d_call: NA
clone_size: few
j_call: TRBJ2-7
v_call: TRBV5-1
cdr3_nt: TGCGCCAGCAGCTTGGCACAGGGCCCCTACGAGCAGTACTTC
cdr3_aa: CASSLAQGPYEQYF

d_call: NA
clone_size: NA
j_call: TRBJ2-1
v_call: TRBV5-1
cdr3_nt: TGCGCCAGCAGCTTGGCTGGGTGGGAGGATCAAAATGAGCAGTTCTTC
cdr3_aa: CASSLAGWEDQNEQFF

d_call: NA
clone_size: many
j_call: TRBJ2-5
v_call: TRBV24-1
cdr3_nt: TGTGCCACCAGTGACCCACAGGGCGGGGCACAAGAGACCCAGTACTTC
cdr3_aa: CATSDPQGGAQETQYF

d_call: NA
clone_size: few
j_call: TRBJ2-7
v_call: TRBV3-1
cdr3_nt: TGTGCCAGCAGCGTCTCGCTCGGGGGATACGAGCAGTACTTC
cdr3_aa: CASSVSLGGYEQYF

d_call: NA
clone_size: many
j_call: TRBJ2-3
v_call: TRBV6-2/TRBV6-3
cdr3_nt: TGTGCCAGCACAGAGTATGACACAGATACGCAGTATTTT
cdr3_aa: CASTEYDTDTQYF

d_call: TRBD1
clone_size: NA
j_call: TRBJ1-2
v_call: TRBV28
cdr3_nt: TGTGCCAGCAGTTTACAGGGGGCGAGCGGCTACACCTTC
cdr3_aa: CASSLQGASGYTF

d_call: NA
clone_size: NA
j_call: TRBJ2-3
v_call: TRBV29-1
cdr3_nt: TGCAGCGTTGATTACGGAAGCACAGATACGCAGTATTTT
cdr3_aa: CSVDYGSTDTQYF

d_call: TRBD1
clone_size: many
j_call: TRBJ1-2
v_call: TRBV10-3
cdr3_nt: TGTGCCATCAGGACGGGACAGGGGGCAGGGGGCTACACCTTC
cdr3_aa: CAIRTGQGAGGYTF

d_call: NA
clone_size: many
j_call: TRBJ2-3
v_call: TRBV20-1
cdr3_nt: TGCAGTGCTGTCGGACGGGCGGGTACGCAGTATTTT
cdr3_aa: CSAVGRAGTQYF

d_call: TRBD2
clone_size: few
j_call: TRBJ2-3
v_call: TRBV5-1
cdr3_nt: TGCGCCAGCAGCTTGGTGTTAGCGGGAGGGCCGGATACGCAGTATTTT
cdr3_aa: CASSLVLAGGPDTQYF

d_call: TRBD2
clone_size: few
j_call: TRBJ2-1
v_call: TRBV13
cdr3_nt: TGTGCCAGCGGCCCCCAGACTAGCGGGATAGCCTACAATGAGCAGTTCTTC
cdr3_aa: CASGPQTSGIAYNEQFF

d_call: TRBD2
clone_size: few
j_call: TRBJ2-1
v_call: TRBV13
cdr3_nt: TGTGCCAGCAGCCGAAGACTAGCGGGGGCCAGCTCCTACAATGAGCAGTTCTTC
cdr3_aa: CASSRRLAGASSYNEQFF

d_call: NA
clone_size: few
j_call: TRBJ1-1
v_call: TRBV3-1
cdr3_nt: TGTGCCAGCAGCCACGGACAGAACACTGAAGCTTTCTTT
cdr3_aa: CASSHGQNTEAFF

d_call: TRBD2
clone_size: NA
j_call: TRBJ2-7
v_call: TRBV7-2
cdr3_nt: TGTGCCAGCAGCAAAGGGAGTAGCGGGAGGGCCGTTTACGAGCAGTACTTC
cdr3_aa: CASSKGSSGRAVYEQYF

d_call: TRBD1
clone_size: NA
j_call: TRBJ1-5
v_call: TRBV19
cdr3_nt: TGTGCCAGTAGTGACAGGGCCGATCAGCCCCAGCATTTT
cdr3_aa: CASSDRADQPQHF

d_call: TRBD2
clone_size: many
j_call: TRBJ2-5
v_call: TRBV11-2
cdr3_nt: TGTGCCAGCAACCCCAACCAGAATAGCGGGTTATACCAAGAGACCCAGTACTTC
cdr3_aa: CASNPNQNSGLYQETQYF

d_call: TRBD1
clone_size: many
j_call: TRBJ1-5
v_call: TRBV19
cdr3_nt: TGTGCCAGTAGTATGGGACAGGGTCGAAATCAGCCCCAGCATTTT
cdr3_aa: CASSMGQGRNQPQHF

d_call: NA
clone_size: many
j_call: TRBJ2-7
v_call: TRBV6-1
cdr3_nt: TGTGCCAGCAGCCCAGAAGGGGTAAAGCAGTACTTC
cdr3_aa: CASSPEGVKQYF

d_call: NA
clone_size: many
j_call: TRBJ2-7
v_call: TRBV28
cdr3_nt: TGTGCCAGCAGTTTAGGTGTTCGGGATTACGAGCAGTACTTC
cdr3_aa: CASSLGVRDYEQYF

d_call: TRBD1
clone_size: NA
j_call: TRBJ1-2
v_call: TRBV7-9
cdr3_nt: TGTGCCAGCAGCCTCCCCGGGACAGGGTATGGCTACACCTTC
cdr3_aa: CASSLPGTGYGYTF

d_call: NA
clone_size: many
j_call: TRBJ2-7
v_call: TRBV18
cdr3_nt: TGTGCCAGCTCACCAGAACAAGGTCTAGCGAGGGCTCTGGGCTTC
cdr3_aa: CASSPEQGLARALGF

d_call: TRBD2
clone_size: many
j_call: TRBJ2-3
v_call: TRBV20-1
cdr3_nt: TGCAGTGCTAGTAATGAGGGAGGGACAGATACGCAGTATTTT
cdr3_aa: CSASNEGGTDTQYF

d_call: NA
clone_size: many
j_call: TRBJ2-1
v_call: TRBV6-2/TRBV6-3
cdr3_nt: TGTGCCAGCAGTGAAGGCGGGGACTACAATGAGCAGTTCTTC
cdr3_aa: CASSEGGDYNEQFF

d_call: NA
clone_size: NA
j_call: TRBJ2-1
v_call: TRBV15
cdr3_nt: TGTGCCACCCGCCCTAGGGGCGGGCCAGGGGTTAGCTCCTACAATGAGCAGTTCTTC
cdr3_aa: CATRPRGGPGVSSYNEQFF

d_call: NA
clone_size: NA
j_call: TRBJ2-1
v_call: TRBV5-4
cdr3_nt: TGTGCCAGCTCGCATAAAACGAACAATGAGCAGTTCTTC
cdr3_aa: CASSHKTNNEQFF